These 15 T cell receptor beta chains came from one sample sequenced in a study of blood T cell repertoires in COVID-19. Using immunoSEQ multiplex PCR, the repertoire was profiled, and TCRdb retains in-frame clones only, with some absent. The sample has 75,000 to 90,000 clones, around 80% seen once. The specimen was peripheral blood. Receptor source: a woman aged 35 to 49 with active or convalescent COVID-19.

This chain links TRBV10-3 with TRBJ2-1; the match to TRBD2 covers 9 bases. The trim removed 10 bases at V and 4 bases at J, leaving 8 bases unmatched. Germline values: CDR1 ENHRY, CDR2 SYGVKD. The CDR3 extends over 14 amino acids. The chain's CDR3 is CATKAGGGYNEQFF. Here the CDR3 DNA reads TGTGCCACCAAAGCGGGAGGAGGATACAATGAGCAGTTCTTC.

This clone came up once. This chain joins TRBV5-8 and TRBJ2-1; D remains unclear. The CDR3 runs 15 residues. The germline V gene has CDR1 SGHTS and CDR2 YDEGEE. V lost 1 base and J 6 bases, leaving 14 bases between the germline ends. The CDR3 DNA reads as TGTGCCAGCAGCTTGCATAGTCCTCAAGTCAATGAGCAGTTCTTC. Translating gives CASSLHSPQVNEQFF.

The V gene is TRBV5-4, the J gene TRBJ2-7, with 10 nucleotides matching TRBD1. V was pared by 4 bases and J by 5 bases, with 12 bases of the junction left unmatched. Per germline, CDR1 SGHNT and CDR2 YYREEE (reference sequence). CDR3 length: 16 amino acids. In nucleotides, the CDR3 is TGTGCCAGCAGCCCTCCGGGGGACAGGGGTTTCCACGAGCAGTACTTC. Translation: CASSPPGDRGFHEQYF.

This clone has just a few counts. The CDR3 DNA is TGTGCCAGCAGTTTAGGGGACAGCCGAAAACTGTTTTTT. This translates into CASSLGDSRKLFF. The genes are TRBV12-3 or TRBV12-4 and TRBJ1-4; 7 bases agree with TRBD1. The CDR3 covers 13 residues. With 1 base clipped from V and 10 bases from J, the junction kept 3 bases outside the gene matches.

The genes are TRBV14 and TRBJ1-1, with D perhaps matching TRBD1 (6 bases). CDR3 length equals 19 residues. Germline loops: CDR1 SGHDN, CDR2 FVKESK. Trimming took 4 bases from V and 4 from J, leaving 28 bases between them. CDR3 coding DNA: TGTGCCAGCAGCCCTCAACCGAGAGGGGGACTAAGGGATTTCACTGAAGCTTTCTTT. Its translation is CASSPQPRGGLRDFTEAFF.

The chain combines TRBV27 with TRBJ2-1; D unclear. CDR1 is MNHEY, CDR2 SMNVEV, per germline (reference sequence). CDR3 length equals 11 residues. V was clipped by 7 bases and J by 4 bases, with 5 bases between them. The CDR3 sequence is CASTHYNEQFF. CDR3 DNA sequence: TGTGCCAGCACCCATTACAATGAGCAGTTCTTC.

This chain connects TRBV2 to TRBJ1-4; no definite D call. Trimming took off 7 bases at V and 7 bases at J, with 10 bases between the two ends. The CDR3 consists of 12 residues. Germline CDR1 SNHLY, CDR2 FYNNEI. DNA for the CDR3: TGTGCCAGCAATGTTCGGGGTGAAAAACTGTTTTTT. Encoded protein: CASNVRGEKLFF.

The CDR3 DNA follows: TGTGCCAGCAGTTTATCCGTCACAGGGGGCGGAGGCGGCTACACCTTC. Its translation: CASSLSVTGGGGGYTF. V is TRBV28 and J is TRBJ1-2, with TRBD1 identical over 9 bases. Germline CDR1 and CDR2: MDHEN and SYDVKM. The V segment lost 1 base and the J segment 8 bases; nucleotides outside the gene matches: 11. The length of the CDR3 is 16 residues.

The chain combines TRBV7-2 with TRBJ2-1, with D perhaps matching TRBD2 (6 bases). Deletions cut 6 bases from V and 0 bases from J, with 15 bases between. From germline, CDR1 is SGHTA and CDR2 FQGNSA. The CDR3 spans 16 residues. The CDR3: CASRPALASSYNEQFF. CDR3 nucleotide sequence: TGTGCCAGCAGACCGGCACTAGCAAGCTCCTACAATGAGCAGTTCTTC.

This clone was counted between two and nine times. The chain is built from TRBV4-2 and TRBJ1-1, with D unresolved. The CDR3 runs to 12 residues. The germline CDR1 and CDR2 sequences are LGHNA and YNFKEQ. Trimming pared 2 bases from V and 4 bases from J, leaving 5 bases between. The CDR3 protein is CASSQSPTEAFF. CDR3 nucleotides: TGTGCCAGCAGCCAATCTCCCACTGAAGCTTTCTTT.

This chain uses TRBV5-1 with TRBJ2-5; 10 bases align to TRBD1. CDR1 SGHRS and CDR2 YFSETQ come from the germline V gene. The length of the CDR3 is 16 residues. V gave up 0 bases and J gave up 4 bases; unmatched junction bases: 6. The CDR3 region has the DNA TGCGCCAGCAGCTTGGCCCTGGACAGGGGGAGAGAGACCCAGTACTTC. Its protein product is CASSLALDRGRETQYF. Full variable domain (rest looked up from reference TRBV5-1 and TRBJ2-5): KAGVTQTPRYLIKTRGQQVTLSCSPISGHRSVSWYQQTPGQGLQFLFEYFSETQRNKGNFPGRFSGRQFSNSRSEMNVSTLELGDSALYLCASSLALDRGRETQYFGPGTRLLVL.

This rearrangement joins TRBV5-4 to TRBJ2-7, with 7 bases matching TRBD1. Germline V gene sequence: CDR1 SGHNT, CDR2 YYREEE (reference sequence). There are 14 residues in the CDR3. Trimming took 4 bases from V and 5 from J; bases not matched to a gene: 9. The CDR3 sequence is CASSLDRVSNEQYF. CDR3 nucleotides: TGTGCCAGCAGCCTTGACAGGGTAAGCAACGAGCAGTACTTC.

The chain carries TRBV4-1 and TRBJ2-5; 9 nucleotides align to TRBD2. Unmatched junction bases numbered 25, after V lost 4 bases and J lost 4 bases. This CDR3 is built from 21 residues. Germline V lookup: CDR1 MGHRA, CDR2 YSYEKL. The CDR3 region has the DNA TGCGCCAGCAGCCCCCTCGGAGGGTTGCGGGGGGGAGGCATCATTGGAGAGACCCAGTACTTC. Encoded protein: CASSPLGGLRGGGIIGETQYF.

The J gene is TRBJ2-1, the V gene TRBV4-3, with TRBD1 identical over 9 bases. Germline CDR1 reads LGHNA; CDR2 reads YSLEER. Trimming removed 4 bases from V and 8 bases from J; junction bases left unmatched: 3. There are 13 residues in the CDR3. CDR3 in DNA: TGCGCCAGCAGCCCTACAGGGGGCGATGAGCAGTTCTTC. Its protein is CASSPTGGDEQFF.

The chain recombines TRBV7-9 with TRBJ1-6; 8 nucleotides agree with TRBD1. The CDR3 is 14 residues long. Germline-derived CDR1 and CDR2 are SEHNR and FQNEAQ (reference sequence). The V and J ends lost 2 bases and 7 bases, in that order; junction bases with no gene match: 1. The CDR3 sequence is CASSLQGANSPLHF. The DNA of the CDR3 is TGTGCCAGCAGCTTACAGGGGGCCAATTCACCCCTCCACTTT.